A single sample gave rise to the 28 T cell receptor beta chains below, sequenced in a study of cytotoxic CD8 clonotypes in ibrutinib-treated CLL (dated by TCRdb to the early 2020s). The library was produced with the immunoSEQ multiplex PCR assay. The immuneACCESS repertoire file appears here via TCRdb, limited to in-frame rearrangements. These files lack a portion of the clones; in checked studies, under half of the deficit traces to unresolved V genes, and the cause of the others is not known. In all, the sample holds fewer than 85,000 clones, and roughly 83% of those were seen once. The ten most abundant clones make up roughly 4.8% of the sample. The time point label on this specimen signifies: 12 months on ibrutinib. The sequenced sample was PBMCs, obtained after 12 months of ibrutinib treatment. The receptors come from a human donor with chronic lymphocytic leukemia.

This chain links TRBV11-2 with TRBJ2-5; TRBD2 is a possible D gene (7 bases). Germline V lookup: CDR1 SGHAT, CDR2 FQNNGV. V lost 5 bases and J lost 7, with 17 bases in between. The CDR3 spans 14 residues. CDR3 region: CASSPPGGLGTQYF. DNA for the CDR3: TGTGCCAGCAGCCCCCCCGGGGGGCTTGGGACCCAGTACTTC.

The chain carries TRBV5-1 and TRBJ1-5, with TRBD1 as a possible D gene (5 bases). V was pared by 4 bases and J by 0 bases, with 8 bases between. Germline-derived CDR1 and CDR2 are SGHRS and YFSETQ. The CDR3 runs 14 residues. The CDR3 loop reads CASSPTGSNQPQHF. Written as DNA, the CDR3 is TGCGCCAGCAGCCCAACAGGTAGCAATCAGCCCCAGCATTTT. The full variable domain, with the rest looked up from reference TRBV5-1 and TRBJ1-5, is KAGVTQTPRYLIKTRGQQVTLSCSPISGHRSVSWYQQTPGQGLQFLFEYFSETQRNKGNFPGRFSGRQFSNSRSEMNVSTLELGDSALYLCASSPTGSNQPQHFGDGTRLSIL.

The chain joins TRBV11-2 to TRBJ2-2; 10 bases match TRBD1. Looked up from germline, CDR1 is SGHAT and CDR2 is FQNNGV. The CDR3 covers 16 residues. V shed 5 bases and J 1 base; nucleotides not matched to a gene: 4. DNA for the CDR3: TGTGCCAGCAGCGCCCGGACAGGGGGGAACACCGGGGAGCTGTTTTTT. The encoded protein is CASSARTGGNTGELFF.

This clone has only one observation. The chain links TRBV5-6 to TRBJ1-2, with D tentatively TRBD1 (5 bases). The length of the CDR3 is 17 residues. CDR1 is SGHDT, CDR2 YYEEEE, per germline. Trimming shortened V by 0 bases and J by 0 bases, and 15 bases separated the two germline ends. Here the CDR3 reads CASSLAGAGQANYGYTF. The CDR3 bases are TGTGCCAGCAGCTTGGCCGGGGCAGGGCAAGCTAACTATGGCTACACCTTC.

This clone was detected only once. The CDR3 protein is CASSNGGARDTEAFF. The CDR3 DNA is TGTGCCAGCTCAAATGGGGGGGCGCGGGACACTGAAGCTTTCTTT. The chain combines TRBV18 with TRBJ1-1; D is possibly TRBD1 (6 bases). In germline, CDR1 is KGHSH, CDR2 LQKENI. CDR3 length: 15 amino acids. V was shortened by 5 bases and J by 3 bases, with 16 bases between the two germline ends.

The chain uses TRBV5-1 and TRBJ2-2, with D perhaps TRBD1 (6 bases). The CDR3 runs 17 residues. The germline V gene encodes CDR1 SGHRS and CDR2 YFSETQ. Trimming took 0 bases from V and 7 from J, leaving 19 bases between them. DNA of the CDR3: TGCGCCAGCAGCTTGGCAGGGGCAGCACCGGGTGGCGGGGAGCTGTTTTTT. Translation: CASSLAGAAPGGGELFF.

The J gene is TRBJ2-1, the V gene TRBV30, with 7 bases lining up with TRBD2. Trimming took 1 base from V and 6 from J; bases not matched to a gene: 6. The germline V gene encodes CDR1 GTSNPN and CDR2 SVGIG (reference sequence). The CDR3 totals 14 residues. The CDR3 protein is CAWSDWGGSNEQFF. In DNA form, the CDR3 reads TGTGCCTGGAGTGACTGGGGGGGAAGCAATGAGCAGTTCTTC.

In its sample, this clone was seen a few times. The J gene is TRBJ1-2, the V gene TRBV5-4; D might be TRBD1 (6 bases). Germline lookup yields CDR1 SGHNT and CDR2 YYREEE (reference sequence). This CDR3 region has 12 residues. V shed 4 bases and J shed 6 bases, with 10 bases lying between them. DNA of the CDR3: TGTGCCAGCAGCCCCGGGACAAATGGCTACACCTTC. Its protein is CASSPGTNGYTF.

This clone was detected only once. The chain combines TRBV5-4 with TRBJ2-5; unclear D gene. CDR1 and CDR2 from the germline V gene are SGHNT and YYREEE (reference sequence). The CDR3 is 13 residues long. V lost 0 bases to trimming and J lost 1 base, with 4 bases between them. For the CDR3, the DNA is TGTGCCAGCAGCTTGGTGGCCCAAGAGACCCAGTACTTC. Protein product: CASSLVAQETQYF.

The rearrangement links TRBV11-3 to TRBJ1-2; D is uncertain. V was shortened by 6 bases and J by 0 bases, with 8 bases between the two germline ends. Germline assignment: CDR1 SGHNT and CDR2 YENEEA. This CDR3 is 13 amino acids long. The chain's CDR3 is CASSSGANYGYTF. The DNA of the CDR3 is TGTGCCAGCAGTTCGGGAGCTAACTATGGCTACACCTTC.

The V call is TRBV18, the J call TRBJ2-1, with D hard to call. Trimming took 3 bases from V and 0 from J, leaving 15 bases between them. The CDR3 contains 17 residues. Germline loops: CDR1 KGHSH, CDR2 LQKENI. CDR3 in DNA: TGTGCCAGCTCACCCTTTCACAGCCCTAGCTCCTACAATGAGCAGTTCTTC. It yields the protein CASSPFHSPSSYNEQFF. The full variable domain, its missing parts supplied by reference TRBV18 and TRBJ2-1, is NAGVMQNPRHLVRRRGQEARLRCSPMKGHSHVYWYRQLPEEGLKFMVYLQKENIIDESGMPKERFSAEFPKEGPSILRIQQVVRGDSAAYFCASSPFHSPSSYNEQFFGPGTRLTVL.

The CDR3 here is CASSQEGAGRGELFF. For the CDR3, the DNA is TGCGCCAGCAGCCAAGAGGGGGCCGGCCGCGGGGAGCTGTTTTTT. The rearrangement links TRBV4-1 to TRBJ2-2; tentative D call: TRBD1 (6 bases). Trimming took 0 bases from V and 7 from J, leaving 12 bases between them. CDR3 length: 15 amino acids. Germline loops: CDR1 MGHRA, CDR2 YSYEKL.

The chain joins TRBV7-9 to TRBJ1-5, with D tentatively TRBD1 (6 bases). Trimming removed 5 bases at V and 5 bases at J, with 19 bases between. The CDR3 has 16 amino acids. Germline CDR1 reads SEHNR; CDR2 reads FQNEAQ (reference sequence). The CDR3 nucleotides are TGTGCCAGCAGCGGGACCAAAACAGGGACCCATCAGCCCCAGCATTTT. Translating gives CASSGTKTGTHQPQHF.

This clone was recorded once. V gene TRBV9 combines with J gene TRBJ2-7; 7 bases fit TRBD2. V lost 4 bases to trimming and J lost 3 bases; unmatched junction nucleotides: 4. The CDR3 runs to 13 residues. CDR1 SGDLS and CDR2 YYNGEE come from the germline V gene. CDR3 bases: TGTGCCAGCAGCCCCGCTAGCGGCTACGAGCAGTACTTC. Amino acid sequence: CASSPASGYEQYF.

The chain is built from TRBV4-3 and TRBJ1-5; D is possibly TRBD1 (6 bases). CDR3 length equals 15 residues. V was trimmed by 4 bases and J by 6 bases, leaving 16 bases between them. CDR1 is LGHNA, CDR2 YSLEER, per germline. In DNA, the CDR3 is TGCGCCAGCAGCCCGGGACACCGAATGGGTCAGCCCCAGCATTTT. Translating gives CASSPGHRMGQPQHF.

The rearrangement links TRBV27 to TRBJ1-1; perhaps TRBD1 as D (5 bases). V lost 8 bases to trimming and J lost 4 bases, with 14 bases between them. Per germline, CDR1 MNHEY and CDR2 SMNVEV (reference sequence). The CDR3 consists of 13 residues. CDR3 region: CASSGALVTEAFF. In DNA, the CDR3 is TGTGCCAGCTCCGGGGCACTGGTCACTGAAGCTTTCTTT.

DNA of the CDR3: TGTGCCAGCAGCTTGGCCGACAGCCTTATTCCGGCTAGCACAGATACGCAGTATTTT. As protein: CASSLADSLIPASTDTQYF. The V and J genes are TRBV5-4 and TRBJ2-3, with TRBD1 as a possible D gene (5 bases). Germline values: CDR1 SGHNT, CDR2 YYREEE (reference sequence). The V gene lost 0 bases and the J gene lost 0 bases, with 20 bases spanning the gap. The CDR3 has 19 residues.

This chain connects TRBV7-2 to TRBJ2-5, with 15 bases that match TRBD2. V shed 3 bases and J 5 bases; nucleotides not matched to a gene: 1. The CDR3 sequence is 15 residues long. From germline, CDR1 is SGHTA and CDR2 FQGNSA. CDR3 coding DNA: TGTGCCAGCAGCTTTGGGACTAGCGGGAGGGAGACCCAGTACTTC. This gives the protein CASSFGTSGRETQYF.

V and J are TRBV6-5 and TRBJ2-2, with D possibly TRBD2 on 5 matching bases. The germline V gene has CDR1 MNHEY and CDR2 SVGAGI. The CDR3 extends over 11 amino acids. The V end lost 7 bases, the J end lost 7 bases, and 7 bases lay between the germline ends. The CDR3 coding sequence is TGTGCCAGCACCGAGGGCGGGGAGCTGTTTTTT. It is translated as CASTEGGELFF.

The rearrangement links TRBV18 to TRBJ2-7, with D possibly matching TRBD2 (6 bases). V was cut by 6 bases and J by 7 bases, with 31 bases left in between. The germline V gene has CDR1 KGHSH and CDR2 LQKENI. This CDR3 region has 18 residues. CDR3 DNA: TGTGCCAGCTCTATAACCCCTGCCGGCGGGACCTCCTCGGGAGAGCAGTACTTC. Translating gives CASSITPAGGTSSGEQYF.

The DNA for the CDR3 is TGTGCCAGCAGCTTAGACGCCGGGCCGTTCTTC. Translation: CASSLDAGPFF. J is TRBJ2-1 and V is TRBV11-2; D remains ambiguous. The CDR3 is 11 residues long. CDR1 and CDR2 (germline): SGHAT, FQNNGV. The ends were cut back, 0 bases at V and 15 bases at J, with 9 bases in the middle.

Written as DNA, the CDR3 is TGTGCCTGTGTGCTAGCGGGGGCTAAAAACATTCAGTACTTC. This codes for CACVLAGAKNIQYF. This chain joins TRBV30 and TRBJ2-4, with 10 bases that match TRBD2. Trimming took 6 bases from V and 4 from J; bases not matched to a gene: 6. Germline V gene lookup returns CDR1 GTSNPN and CDR2 SVGIG (reference sequence). This CDR3 spans 14 amino acids.

The chain carries TRBV28 and TRBJ1-2; a possible D gene is TRBD1 (5 bases). V lost 3 bases to trimming and J lost 7 bases, with 21 bases between them. In germline, CDR1 is MDHEN, CDR2 SYDVKM. The length of the CDR3 is 16 residues. CDR3 sequence: CASSLPDPGTRGGYTF. CDR3 sequence (DNA): TGTGCCAGCAGTTTGCCCGACCCAGGGACGAGGGGTGGCTACACCTTC.

This clone came up once. CDR3 DNA sequence: TGTGCCAGCAGCAAAAGGTTGGGCAGGGGGCGCGAAATTCCGTACAATGAGCAGTTCTTC. Residues: CASSKRLGRGREIPYNEQFF. This chain uses TRBV21-1 with TRBJ2-1; TRBD1, as called in the table, went unchecked against the DNA. TRBV21-1 constitutes a pseudogene. The CDR3 is 20 residues long.

The chain combines TRBV28 with TRBJ1-3; no reliable D call. Germline V gene sequence: CDR1 MDHEN, CDR2 SYDVKM. This CDR3 contains 11 residues. V lost 3 bases to trimming and J lost 4 bases, with 1 base between them. CDR3 region: CASSFGNTIYF. In DNA form, the CDR3 reads TGTGCCAGCAGTTTCGGAAACACCATATATTTT.

The chain recombines TRBV5-1 with TRBJ1-1, with TRBD1 identical over 8 bases. This CDR3 is built from 15 residues. Unmatched junction bases numbered 10, after V lost 4 bases and J lost 5 bases. The germline V gene encodes CDR1 SGHRS and CDR2 YFSETQ. CDR3 bases: TGCGCCAGCAGCAGGGACAGGAGGGGGGCAACTGAAGCTTTCTTT. This gives the protein CASSRDRRGATEAFF.

CDR3 amino acids: CASSLVLALAGLETQYF. The CDR3 nucleotides are TGTGCCAGCAGCTTAGTATTGGCACTAGCGGGTTTAGAGACCCAGTACTTC. V and J are TRBV7-8 and TRBJ2-5, with 9 bases aligning to TRBD2. Germline assignment: CDR1 SGHVS and CDR2 FQNEAQ. The V gene end was trimmed by 1 base and the J gene end by 4 bases; junction bases not matched to a gene: 10. The CDR3 covers 17 residues.

V is TRBV19 and J is TRBJ2-7; TRBD2 matches at 7 bases. The CDR3 sequence is 11 residues long. V gave up 8 bases and J gave up 7 bases; unmatched junction bases: 5. Looked up from germline, CDR1 is LNHDA and CDR2 is SQIVND (reference sequence). CDR3: CASGDYREQYF. CDR3 nucleotide sequence: TGTGCCAGTGGGGACTACAGGGAGCAGTACTTC. Drawing the rest from reference TRBV19 and TRBJ2-7, the complete variable domain is DGGITQSPKYLFRKEGQNVTLSCEQNLNHDAMYWYRQDPGQGLRLIYYSQIVNDFQKGDIAEGYSVSREKKESFPLTVTSAQKNPTAFYLCASGDYREQYFGPGTRLTVT.